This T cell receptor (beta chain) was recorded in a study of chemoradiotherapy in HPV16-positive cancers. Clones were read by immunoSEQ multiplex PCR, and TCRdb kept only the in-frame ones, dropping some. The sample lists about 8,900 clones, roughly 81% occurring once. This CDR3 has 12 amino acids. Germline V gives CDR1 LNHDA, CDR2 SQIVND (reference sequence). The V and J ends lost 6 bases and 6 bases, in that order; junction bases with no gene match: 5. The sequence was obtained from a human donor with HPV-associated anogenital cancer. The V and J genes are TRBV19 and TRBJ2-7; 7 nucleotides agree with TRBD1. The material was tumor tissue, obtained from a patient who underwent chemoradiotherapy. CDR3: CASSQTGTEQYF. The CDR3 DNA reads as TGTGCCAGTAGCCAGACAGGGACCGAGCAGTACTTC.